The 30 T cell receptor beta chains given below trace back to one sample, sequenced in a study of blood T cell repertoires in COVID-19. Profiled with immunoSEQ multiplex PCR; TCRdb holds only in-frame clones, not every one. The sample lists nearly 45,000 clones; approximately 87% were seen once. Sequencing was carried out using peripheral blood. The receptor set was obtained from a man aged 35-49 years with COVID-19, enrolled during active disease.

This clone was picked up one time. The J gene is TRBJ1-1, the V gene TRBV5-6; 9 bases are a match to TRBD1. The CDR3 is 13 amino acids. Germline V CDR1 and CDR2: SGHDT, YYEEEE. J was trimmed by 4 bases and V by 4 bases; bases with no gene match: 2. CDR3 residues: CASSRTGVTEAFF. DNA of the CDR3: TGTGCCAGCAGCCGGACAGGGGTCACTGAAGCTTTCTTT.

CDR3 amino acids: CASRPLGATYEQYF. The CDR3 region has the DNA TGTGCCAGCAGACCCCTAGGGGCGACCTACGAGCAGTACTTC. The rearrangement uses TRBV6-5 and TRBJ2-7; possibly TRBD1 for D (5 bases). The CDR3 consists of 14 residues. Germline CDR1 and CDR2: MNHEY and SVGAGI. V was shortened by 6 bases and J by 2 bases, with 14 bases between the two germline ends.

This clone was seen only once. CDR3 DNA: TGTGCCAGCAGATCCGGGGTAGTAATGTACGAGCAGTACTTC. It codes for CASRSGVVMYEQYF. The chain couples TRBV2 to TRBJ2-7; D is perhaps TRBD2 (5 bases). The length of the CDR3 is 14 residues. V lost 6 bases and J lost 4, with 16 bases in between. The V gene's germline CDR1 is SNHLY and CDR2 FYNNEI.

The chain has TRBV3-1 (or the pseudogene TRBV3-2) and TRBJ2-5; D call uncertain. Germline CDR1 is LGHDT and CDR2 is YNNKEL (reference sequence). With 0 bases removed from V and 5 bases from J, the gap between germline ends came to 25 bases. The CDR3 sequence is 19 residues long. DNA for the CDR3: TGTGCCAGCAGCCAAGACTCGAGGTTTAGCCGACGATCCCGGGAGACCCAGTACTTC. Amino acids: CASSQDSRFSRRSRETQYF.

The chain combines TRBV15 with TRBJ2-7; D might be TRBD1 (6 bases). Trimming removed 0 bases at V and 3 bases at J, with 12 bases between. The CDR3 length is 15 residues. Germline CDR1 is LNHNV and CDR2 is YYDKDF (reference sequence). This CDR3 reads CATSREKGTFYEQYF. For the CDR3, the DNA is TGTGCCACCAGCAGAGAGAAAGGGACATTCTACGAGCAGTACTTC.

The rearrangement links TRBV4-1 to TRBJ2-4; perhaps TRBD1 as D (6 bases). This CDR3 comprises 14 residues. V lost 4 bases to trimming and J lost 8 bases, with 15 bases between them. The V gene's germline CDR1 is MGHRA and CDR2 YSYEKL. CDR3 residues: CASSPGQGGYIQYF. In DNA form, the CDR3 reads TGCGCCAGCAGCCCGGGACAAGGAGGTTACATTCAGTACTTC.

V gene TRBV13 combines with J gene TRBJ2-2, with D possibly TRBD2 on 5 matching bases. Trimming removed 5 bases at V and 6 bases at J, with 10 bases between. CDR1 is PRHDT and CDR2 is FYEKMQ in the germline V gene (reference sequence). The CDR3 has 13 amino acids. The CDR3 region has the DNA TGTGCCAGCAGCCGGGGATCCCCCGGGGAGCTGTTTTTT. Amino acid sequence: CASSRGSPGELFF.

The chain carries TRBV19 and TRBJ2-5, with 7 bases identical to TRBD1. With 6 bases clipped from V and 5 bases from J, the junction kept 9 bases outside the gene matches. The CDR3 totals 14 residues. CDR1 is LNHDA and CDR2 is SQIVND in the germline V gene (reference sequence). The CDR3 protein is CASSATTGLETQYF. CDR3 DNA: TGTGCCAGTAGCGCAACGACAGGGCTGGAGACCCAGTACTTC.

This clone was recorded a few times. The chain joins TRBV19 to TRBJ2-1; D remains ambiguous. V lost 3 bases and J 0 bases, leaving 9 bases between the germline ends. This CDR3 has 15 amino acids. Per germline, CDR1 LNHDA and CDR2 SQIVND (reference sequence). The chain's CDR3 is CASSIRESSYNEQFF. For the CDR3, the DNA is TGTGCCAGTAGTATTAGAGAGAGCTCCTACAATGAGCAGTTCTTC.

V is TRBV18 and J is TRBJ2-1, with a weak D call TRBD2 (5 bases). Germline CDR1 reads KGHSH; CDR2 reads LQKENI. The CDR3 is 14 residues long. Trimming removed 3 bases from V and 0 bases from J, with 6 bases in between. CDR3 sequence: CASSPEDSYNEQFF. The CDR3 coding sequence is TGTGCCAGCTCACCGGAGGACTCCTACAATGAGCAGTTCTTC.

CDR3: CASSVLGGETQYF. CDR3 DNA sequence: TGTGCCAGCAGTGTATTGGGGGGGGAGACCCAGTACTTC. This chain joins TRBV2 and TRBJ2-5; TRBD2 matches 7 bases. Germline assignment: CDR1 SNHLY and CDR2 FYNNEI. The CDR3 is 13 residues long. Trimming removed 4 bases from V and 5 bases from J; junction bases left unmatched: 4.

In this sample, this clone turned up a few times. The chain employs TRBV15 and TRBJ1-3; 9 bases align to TRBD1. The V gene end was trimmed by 0 bases and the J gene end by 1 base; junction bases not matched to a gene: 4. This CDR3 region has 17 residues. CDR1 and CDR2 (germline): LNHNV, YYDKDF (reference sequence). Here the CDR3 reads CATSRDWTGDSGNTIYF. In DNA, the CDR3 is TGTGCCACCAGCAGAGATTGGACAGGGGATTCTGGAAACACCATATATTTT.

The chain is built from TRBV7-6 and TRBJ1-1; D may be TRBD1 (5 bases). The germline V gene encodes CDR1 SGHVS and CDR2 FNYEAQ. The V end was cut by 0 bases, the J end by 6 bases, with 14 bases between. CDR3 length: 15 residues. The CDR3 sequence is CASSLAMGGVAEAFF. For the CDR3, the DNA is TGTGCCAGCAGCTTAGCGATGGGGGGGGTTGCTGAAGCTTTCTTT.

The chain links TRBV7-2 to TRBJ2-7; possible D gene TRBD1, 5 bases. The CDR3 is made up of 14 amino acids. V lost 7 bases and J 0 bases, leaving 13 bases between the germline ends. Germline CDR1 reads SGHTA; CDR2 reads FQGNSA. The CDR3 nucleotides are TGTGCCAGCACCTATAAACAGGACTCCTACGAGCAGTACTTC. Translating gives CASTYKQDSYEQYF.

The J gene is TRBJ1-5, the V gene TRBV10-3, with 8 nucleotides matching TRBD1. The CDR3 runs 16 residues. J was trimmed by 1 base and V by 0 bases; bases with no gene match: 2. Germline values: CDR1 ENHRY, CDR2 SYGVKD. This CDR3 reads CAISESRTGSNQPQHF. The CDR3 DNA reads as TGTGCCATCAGTGAGTCGAGGACAGGGAGCAATCAGCCCCAGCATTTT.

V gene TRBV7-9 combines with J gene TRBJ1-2; D is uncertain. With 5 bases removed from V and 0 bases from J, the gap between germline ends came to 19 bases. The CDR3 loop spans 17 amino acids. Germline V CDR1 and CDR2: SEHNR, FQNEAQ (reference sequence). In DNA, the CDR3 is TGTGCCAGCAGCCCACCCCCCCCACAAAAAGCTAACTATGGCTACACCTTC. Protein sequence: CASSPPPPQKANYGYTF.

The chain couples TRBV7-9 to TRBJ2-5; tentative D call: TRBD2 (6 bases). There are 15 residues in the CDR3. Trimming removed 4 bases at V and 4 bases at J, with 16 bases between. The germline V gene encodes CDR1 SEHNR and CDR2 FQNEAQ (reference sequence). DNA for the CDR3: TGTGCCAGCAGCTCGCGGGACTCCCCCCCAGAGACCCAGTACTTC. Its protein is CASSSRDSPPETQYF.

The rearrangement joins TRBV5-5 to TRBJ1-6, with 8 bases matching TRBD1. Trimming took 4 bases from V and 8 from J; bases not matched to a gene: 11. The CDR3 has 16 amino acids. The germline CDR1 and CDR2 sequences are SGHKS and YYEKEE (reference sequence). In nucleotides, the CDR3 is TGTGCCAGCAGCCTGGAGTCCGGGACAGGTTATTCACCCCTCCACTTT. This codes for CASSLESGTGYSPLHF.

The V call is TRBV9, the J call TRBJ2-7, with 7 bases lining up with TRBD1. The CDR3 sequence is 16 residues long. V dropped 3 bases and J dropped 1; count of bases not matched to a gene: 10. Germline V lookup: CDR1 SGDLS, CDR2 YYNGEE. The DNA for the CDR3 is TGTGCCAGCAGCGAAAACGACAGGGATGGATCCTACGAGCAGTACTTC. Translating gives CASSENDRDGSYEQYF.

This chain connects TRBV7-9 to TRBJ1-2; D is undetermined. Trimming pared 5 bases from V and 5 bases from J, leaving 15 bases between. The CDR3 is 14 residues long. Germline values: CDR1 SEHNR, CDR2 FQNEAQ (reference sequence). This CDR3 is CASSPSGYAYGYTF. Here the CDR3 DNA reads TGTGCCAGCAGCCCCAGCGGATATGCATATGGCTACACCTTC.

The V and J genes are TRBV6-5 and TRBJ1-6; TRBD1 might be the D (6 bases). The V end was cut by 7 bases, the J end by 7 bases, with 11 bases between. The germline V gene encodes CDR1 MNHEY and CDR2 SVGAGI. The CDR3 has 13 amino acids. The CDR3: CASTGQLNSPLHF. CDR3 bases: TGTGCCAGCACTGGACAGTTGAATTCACCCCTCCACTTT.

The chain joins TRBV30 to TRBJ1-1; TRBD1 aligns across 8 bases. This CDR3 region has 12 residues. With V trimmed by 2 bases and J by 10 bases, 6 bases remained unmatched. Looked up from germline, CDR1 is GTSNPN and CDR2 is SVGIG (reference sequence). The CDR3, as DNA: TGTGCCTGGAGTCCCACAGGGGGGCGAGCTTTCTTT. This codes for CAWSPTGGRAFF. Full variable domain (outside the CDR3, taken from reference TRBV30 and TRBJ1-1): SQTIHQWPATLVQPVGSPLSLECTVEGTSNPNLYWYRQAAGRGLQLLFYSVGIGQISSEVPQNLSASRPQDRQFILSSKKLLLSDSGFYLCAWSPTGGRAFFGQGTRLTVV.

The chain recombines TRBV5-1 with TRBJ1-1; possible D gene TRBD1, 6 bases. This CDR3 region has 14 residues. CDR1 and CDR2 (germline): SGHRS, YFSETQ. Trimming took off 5 bases at V and 1 base at J, with 12 bases between the two ends. The CDR3 nucleotides read TGCGCCAGCAGTCCCTCGGACAGGAACACTGAAGCTTTCTTT. It translates to CASSPSDRNTEAFF.

The chain couples TRBV5-1 to TRBJ1-3; D is ambiguous. The CDR3 is 15 residues long. Trimming cost V 3 bases and J 0 bases, with 10 bases left between them. Germline CDR1 and CDR2: SGHRS and YFSETQ. In DNA form, the CDR3 reads TGCGCCAGCAGCTCCCTGCCCAGCTCTGGAAACACCATATATTTT. Its protein is CASSSLPSSGNTIYF. The variable domain in full, with the rest retrieved from reference TRBV5-1 and TRBJ1-3, is KAGVTQTPRYLIKTRGQQVTLSCSPISGHRSVSWYQQTPGQGLQFLFEYFSETQRNKGNFPGRFSGRQFSNSRSEMNVSTLELGDSALYLCASSSLPSSGNTIYFGEGSWLTVV.

The chain recombines TRBV14 with TRBJ1-6, with 8 nucleotides matching TRBD1. Germline V CDR1 and CDR2: SGHDN, FVKESK. With V trimmed by 10 bases and J by 4 bases, 18 bases remained unmatched. The CDR3 loop spans 18 amino acids. Written as DNA, the CDR3 is TGTGCCATCGATTCCGGGACAGGCGGTGAATTATATAATTCACCCCTCCACTTT. As protein: CAIDSGTGGELYNSPLHF.

This clone is labeled as medium-sized. V and J are TRBV19 and TRBJ1-2; 9 bases line up with TRBD1. Germline values: CDR1 LNHDA, CDR2 SQIVND (reference sequence). The CDR3 runs to 12 residues. Trimming took 10 bases from V and 7 from J; bases not matched to a gene: 7. This chain's CDR3 is CATTGGATGYTF. In nucleotides, the CDR3 is TGTGCCACCACAGGGGGCGCTACTGGCTACACCTTC.

This chain links TRBV5-1 with TRBJ2-7; TRBD2 matches at 13 bases. The CDR3 runs 16 residues. V lost 3 bases and J lost 2; bases outside the gene matches: 5. From germline, CDR1 is SGHRS and CDR2 YFSETQ. CDR3 nucleotide sequence: TGCGCCAGCAGCTCCAGACTAGCGGGGGGCCCCTACGAGCAGTACTTC. It codes for CASSSRLAGGPYEQYF.

The V call is TRBV18, the J call TRBJ2-3; TRBD2 agrees at 14 bases. CDR1 is KGHSH and CDR2 is LQKENI in the germline V gene. V was pared by 0 bases and J by 5 bases, with 4 bases of the junction left unmatched. This CDR3 is built from 17 residues. The CDR3 loop reads CASSPPRTSGRIDTQYF. The CDR3 DNA reads as TGTGCCAGCTCACCACCCCGGACTAGCGGGAGGATAGATACGCAGTATTTT.

This sequence joins TRBV3-1 (or the pseudogene TRBV3-2) and TRBJ2-7; a weak D match, TRBD2 (6 bases). Germline V gene sequence: CDR1 LGHDT, CDR2 YNNKEL (reference sequence). The CDR3 has 14 amino acids. The germline V and J ends were trimmed by 3 bases and 0 bases, with 9 bases remaining between them. The CDR3 DNA sequence: TGTGCCAGCAGCCATGCCGGGAGCTCCTACGAGCAGTACTTC. Its protein is CASSHAGSSYEQYF.

The rearrangement uses TRBV6-1 and TRBJ1-5; D is perhaps TRBD1 (6 bases). V was cut by 6 bases and J by 4 bases, with 19 bases left in between. The CDR3 totals 16 residues. Germline loops: CDR1 MNHNS, CDR2 SASEGT. The CDR3 nucleotides read TGTGCCAGCAGCGAACACAACAGGGAGGGGAATCAGCCCCAGCATTTT. Amino acid sequence: CASSEHNREGNQPQHF.